This T cell receptor (beta chain) was sequenced for a study of blood T cells in healthy people across ages. Findings of the study overall: Naive T cell percentage by flow cytometry tracked strongly with beta diversity.

Primed by a sample-barcoded 5' primer and a J-beta primer mix, a second PCR proceeded for roughly 6 to 12 cycles. Each of the cDNA molecules was tagged by a template-switch adaptor with 12 random nucleotides. TCRdb recomputed calls from the 5' RACE reads with MiXCR, one row per CDR3 protein. This table holds 850,000 or so distinct CDR3 sequences, about 30% found once. V was pared by 4 bases and J by 2 bases, with 11 bases between. The CDR3 runs to 15 residues. The germline V gene encodes CDR1 MNHEY and CDR2 SVGEGT. On this clonotype itself: What it recognizes is unknown.

This clonotype was sampled from a woman older than 75 in good health. The sequenced material came from blood. This sequence joins TRBV6-2 or TRBV6-3 and TRBJ2-2; no definite D call. DNA of the CDR3: TGTGCCAGCAGTTTCGAAAGGGCCAACACCGGGGAGCTGTTTTTT. Translation gives CASSFERANTGELFF.